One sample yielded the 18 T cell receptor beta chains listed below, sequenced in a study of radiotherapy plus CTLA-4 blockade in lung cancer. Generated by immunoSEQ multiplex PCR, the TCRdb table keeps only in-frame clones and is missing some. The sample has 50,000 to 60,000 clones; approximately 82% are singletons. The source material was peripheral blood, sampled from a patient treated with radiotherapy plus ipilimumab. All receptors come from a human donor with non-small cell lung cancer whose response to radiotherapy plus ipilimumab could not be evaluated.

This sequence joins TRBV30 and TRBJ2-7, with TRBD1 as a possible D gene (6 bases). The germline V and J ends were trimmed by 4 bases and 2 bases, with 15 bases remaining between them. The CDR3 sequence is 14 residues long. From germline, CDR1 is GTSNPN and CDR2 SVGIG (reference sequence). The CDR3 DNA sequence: TGTGCCTGGACCAGAACAGGGACCCCCTACGAGCAGTACTTC. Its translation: CAWTRTGTPYEQYF.

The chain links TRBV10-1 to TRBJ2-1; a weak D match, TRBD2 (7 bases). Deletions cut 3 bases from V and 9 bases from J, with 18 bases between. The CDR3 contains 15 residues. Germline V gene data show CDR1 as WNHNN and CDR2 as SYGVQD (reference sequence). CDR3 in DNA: TGCGCCAGCAGTGAAAAAGTGGCGGGGGCGGGTGAGCAGTTCTTC. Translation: CASSEKVAGAGEQFF.

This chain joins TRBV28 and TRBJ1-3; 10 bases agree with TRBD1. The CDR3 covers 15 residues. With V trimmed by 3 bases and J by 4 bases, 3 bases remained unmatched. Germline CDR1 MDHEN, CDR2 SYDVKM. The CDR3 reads CASSLTGGTGNTIYF. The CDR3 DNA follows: TGTGCCAGCAGTTTGACAGGGGGCACGGGAAACACCATATATTTT.

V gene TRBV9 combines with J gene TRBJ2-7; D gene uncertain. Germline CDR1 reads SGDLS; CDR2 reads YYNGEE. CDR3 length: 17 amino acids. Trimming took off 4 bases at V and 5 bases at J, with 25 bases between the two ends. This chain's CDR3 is CASSPHSPSRGTDEQYF. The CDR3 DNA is TGTGCCAGCAGCCCCCACTCACCTAGTCGAGGTACCGACGAGCAGTACTTC.

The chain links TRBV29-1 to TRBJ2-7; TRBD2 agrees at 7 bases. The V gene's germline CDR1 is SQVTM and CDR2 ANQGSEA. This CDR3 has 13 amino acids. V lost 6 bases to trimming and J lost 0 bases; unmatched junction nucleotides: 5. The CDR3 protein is CSVAGTISYEQYF. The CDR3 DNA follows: TGCAGCGTGGCCGGGACTATCTCCTACGAGCAGTACTTC.

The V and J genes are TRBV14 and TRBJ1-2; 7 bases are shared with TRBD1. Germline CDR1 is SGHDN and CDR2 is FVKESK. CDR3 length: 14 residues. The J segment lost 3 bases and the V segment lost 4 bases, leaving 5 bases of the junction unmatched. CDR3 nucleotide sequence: TGTGCCAGCAGCCCCGGGACAGTCTACTATGGCTACACCTTC. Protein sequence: CASSPGTVYYGYTF.

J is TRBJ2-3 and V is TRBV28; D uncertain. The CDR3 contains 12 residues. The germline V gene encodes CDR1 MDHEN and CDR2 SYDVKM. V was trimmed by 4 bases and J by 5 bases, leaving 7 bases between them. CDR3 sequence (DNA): TGTGCCAGCAGTTCCTCGGGAGATACGCAGTATTTT. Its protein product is CASSSSGDTQYF.

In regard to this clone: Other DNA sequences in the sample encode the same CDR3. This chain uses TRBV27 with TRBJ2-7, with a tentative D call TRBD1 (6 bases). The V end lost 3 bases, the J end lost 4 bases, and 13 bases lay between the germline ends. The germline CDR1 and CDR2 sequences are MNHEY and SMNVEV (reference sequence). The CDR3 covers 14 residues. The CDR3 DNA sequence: TGTGCCAGCAGTTTTGGGGACACAGGGTACGAGCAGTACTTC. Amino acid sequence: CASSFGDTGYEQYF.

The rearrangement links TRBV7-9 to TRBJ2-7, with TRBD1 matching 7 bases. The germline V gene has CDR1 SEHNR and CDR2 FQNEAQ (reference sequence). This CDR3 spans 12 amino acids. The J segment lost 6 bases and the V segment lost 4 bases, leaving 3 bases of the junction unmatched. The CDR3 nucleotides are TGTGCCAGCAGCTCATCAGGGGGCGAGCAGTACTTC. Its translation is CASSSSGGEQYF. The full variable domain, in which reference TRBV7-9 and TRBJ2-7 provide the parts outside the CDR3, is DTGVSQNPRHKITKRGQNVTFRCDPISEHNRLYWYRQTLGQGPEFLTYFQNEAQLEKSRLLSDRFSAERPKGSFSTLEIQRTEQGDSAMYLCASSSSGGEQYFGPGTRLTVT.

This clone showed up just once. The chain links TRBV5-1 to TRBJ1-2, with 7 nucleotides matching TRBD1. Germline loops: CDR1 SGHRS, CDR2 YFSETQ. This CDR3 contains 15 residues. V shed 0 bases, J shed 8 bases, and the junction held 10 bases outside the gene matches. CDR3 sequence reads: CASSLGRGRDGGYTF. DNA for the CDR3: TGCGCCAGCAGCTTGGGTAGGGGGCGTGATGGAGGCTACACCTTC. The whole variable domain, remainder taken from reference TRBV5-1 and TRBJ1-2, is KAGVTQTPRYLIKTRGQQVTLSCSPISGHRSVSWYQQTPGQGLQFLFEYFSETQRNKGNFPGRFSGRQFSNSRSEMNVSTLELGDSALYLCASSLGRGRDGGYTFGSGTRLTVV.

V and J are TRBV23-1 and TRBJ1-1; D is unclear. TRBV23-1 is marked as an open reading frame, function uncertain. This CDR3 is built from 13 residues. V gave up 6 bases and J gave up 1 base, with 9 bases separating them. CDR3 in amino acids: CASSQPGNTEAFF. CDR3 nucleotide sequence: TGCGCCAGCAGCCAGCCAGGGAACACTGAAGCTTTCTTT.

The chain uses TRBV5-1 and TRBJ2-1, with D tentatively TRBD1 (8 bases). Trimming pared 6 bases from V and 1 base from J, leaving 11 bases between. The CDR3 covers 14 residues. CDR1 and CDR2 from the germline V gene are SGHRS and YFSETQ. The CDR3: CASKRDRSYNEQFF. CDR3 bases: TGCGCCAGCAAGCGGGACAGGTCCTACAATGAGCAGTTCTTC.

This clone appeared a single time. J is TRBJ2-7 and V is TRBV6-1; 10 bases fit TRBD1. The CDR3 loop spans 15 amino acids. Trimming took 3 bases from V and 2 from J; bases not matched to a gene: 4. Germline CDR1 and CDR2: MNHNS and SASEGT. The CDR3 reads CASSDFGQGAYEQYF. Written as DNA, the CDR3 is TGTGCCAGCAGTGACTTTGGACAGGGGGCCTACGAGCAGTACTTC.

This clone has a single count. The CDR3 DNA follows: TGTGCCAGCAGTTCCGGGTGGGCGAGGGGAGGTGGAAACACCATATATTTT. It yields the protein CASSSGWARGGGNTIYF. The chain links TRBV28 to TRBJ1-3; D is perhaps TRBD1 (5 bases). V was trimmed by 4 bases and J by 3 bases, leaving 19 bases between them. Germline CDR1 is MDHEN and CDR2 is SYDVKM. The CDR3 has 17 residues.

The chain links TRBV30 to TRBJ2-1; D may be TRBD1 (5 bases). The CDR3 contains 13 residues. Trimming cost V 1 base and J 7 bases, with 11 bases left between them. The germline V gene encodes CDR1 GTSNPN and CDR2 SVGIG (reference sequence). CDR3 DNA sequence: TGTGCCTGGAGTGGGCGGAAGGGGAATGAGCAGTTCTTC. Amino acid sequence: CAWSGRKGNEQFF.

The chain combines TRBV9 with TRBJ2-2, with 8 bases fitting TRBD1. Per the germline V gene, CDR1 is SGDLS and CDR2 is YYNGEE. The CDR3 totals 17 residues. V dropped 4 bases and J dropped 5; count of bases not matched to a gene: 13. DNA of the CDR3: TGTGCCAGCAGCCACCACGAGACAGGGGAGAATACCGGGGAGCTGTTTTTT. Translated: CASSHHETGENTGELFF.

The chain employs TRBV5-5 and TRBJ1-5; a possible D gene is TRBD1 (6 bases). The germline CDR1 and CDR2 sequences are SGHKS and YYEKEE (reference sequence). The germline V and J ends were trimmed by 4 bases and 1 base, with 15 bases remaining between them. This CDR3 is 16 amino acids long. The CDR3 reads CASSRDTPFSNQPQHF. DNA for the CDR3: TGTGCCAGCAGCCGGGACACCCCCTTCAGCAATCAGCCCCAGCATTTT.

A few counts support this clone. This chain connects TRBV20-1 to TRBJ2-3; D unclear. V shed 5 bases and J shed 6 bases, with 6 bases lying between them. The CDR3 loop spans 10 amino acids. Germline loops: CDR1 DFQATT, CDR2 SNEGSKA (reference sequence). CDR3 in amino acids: CSAARDTQYF. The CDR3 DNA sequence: TGCAGTGCTGCGAGGGATACGCAGTATTTT.